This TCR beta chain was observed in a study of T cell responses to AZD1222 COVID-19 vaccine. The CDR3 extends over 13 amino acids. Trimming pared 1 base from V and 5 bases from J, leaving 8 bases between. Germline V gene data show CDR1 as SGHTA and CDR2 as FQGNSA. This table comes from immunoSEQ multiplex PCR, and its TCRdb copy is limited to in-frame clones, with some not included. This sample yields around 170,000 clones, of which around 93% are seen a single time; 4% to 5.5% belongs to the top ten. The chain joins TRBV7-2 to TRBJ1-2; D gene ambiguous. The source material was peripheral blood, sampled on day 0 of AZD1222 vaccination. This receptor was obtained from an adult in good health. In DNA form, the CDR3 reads TGTGCCAGCAGCTTAGTTGGTCGGTATGGCTACACCTTC. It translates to CASSLVGRYGYTF.